Presented here are 18 T cell receptor beta chains from one specimen sequenced in a study of CD8 T cells in ankylosing spondylitis. TCRdb re-derived calls from the 5' RACE reads in MiXCR, one entry per CDR3 protein. The sample holds about 250,000 distinct CDR3 sequences, 20% to 30% seen once. The sequenced sample was blood, either unsorted or a sorted T cell fraction (not recorded which). These receptors were taken from a male donor with ankylosing spondylitis or in good health (not recorded which).

This clonotype was observed many times. CDR3 nucleotides: TGCAGTGCTAGTGAGACACCGGGCATGAGCTACACCTTC. It specifies CSASETPGMSYTF. V usage is TRBV20-1 and J usage is TRBJ1-2; D is unresolved. V was cut by 3 bases and J by 9 bases, with 17 bases left in between. CDR1 is DFQATT and CDR2 is SNEGSKA in the germline V gene (reference sequence). This CDR3 region has 13 residues.

The table lists this clonotype with a few counts. The chain joins TRBV18 to TRBJ1-2; 8 positions match TRBD1. The germline CDR1 and CDR2 sequences are KGHSH and LQKENI. The CDR3 consists of 15 residues. Germline trimming cut 4 bases from V and 4 bases from J; bases unmatched to any gene: 8. The CDR3 loop reads CASSHGTGTLYGYTF. CDR3 DNA sequence: TGTGCCAGCTCACACGGGACAGGCACCCTCTATGGCTACACCTTC.

The V call is TRBV29-1, the J call TRBJ2-5, with D unclear. Per germline, CDR1 SQVTM and CDR2 ANQGSEA. The CDR3 has 12 residues. Trimming shortened V by 6 bases and J by 5 bases, and 13 bases separated the two germline ends. The CDR3 DNA is TGCAGCGTAGCATCGACTGCGGAGACCCAGTACTTC. Translation gives CSVASTAETQYF.

The gene calls are TRBV7-6 and TRBJ2-7; possible D gene TRBD1, 5 bases. The CDR3 sequence is 15 residues long. Trimming cost V 1 base and J 2 bases, with 12 bases left between them. Germline lookup yields CDR1 SGHVS and CDR2 FNYEAQ. The CDR3 DNA reads TGTGCCAGCAGCTTAGGTCAGGGCAGAACCTACGAGCAGTACTTC. This gives the protein CASSLGQGRTYEQYF.

As to this clonotype: A much bigger clone sits one base away, suggesting this may be a read error. In this CDR3 the conserved last residue, phenylalanine or tryptophan, is missing, so a read error is likely. The chain employs TRBV28 and TRBJ2-1, with D perhaps being TRBD1 or TRBD2 (5 bases each). V was trimmed by 7 bases and J by 6 bases, leaving 16 bases between them. CDR3 length: 14 residues. Germline V lookup: CDR1 MDHEN, CDR2 SYDVKM. The CDR3 DNA is TGTGCCAGCACCAATGGGGGACCTCTCAATGAGCAGTTCTAC. Protein: CASTNGGPLNEQFY.

In its sample, this clonotype was seen once. CDR3 amino acids: CATRGSGIESLNTEAFF. As DNA, the CDR3 is TGTGCCACCAGAGGCTCGGGGATCGAGTCTTTGAACACTGAAGCTTTCTTT. The chain joins TRBV15 to TRBJ1-1; D gene unclear. Germline CDR1 is LNHNV and CDR2 is YYDKDF (reference sequence). V shed 6 bases and J shed 0 bases, with 20 bases lying between them. The CDR3 sequence is 17 residues long.

The table lists this clonotype with many counts. The chain uses TRBV12-3 or TRBV12-4 and TRBJ2-1; D may be TRBD2 (7 bases). This CDR3 comprises 15 residues. The germline V and J ends were trimmed by 0 bases and 10 bases, with 16 bases remaining between them. The CDR3 DNA follows: TGTGCCAGCAGTTTAGCGGGGGGAGGGGGGACGGAGCAGTTCTTC. This codes for CASSLAGGGGTEQFF.

The chain carries TRBV12-5 and TRBJ2-3; TRBD2 is a possible D gene (5 bases). V was clipped by 0 bases and J by 2 bases, with 12 bases between them. The germline gives CDR1 LGHNT, CDR2 FRNRAP. The CDR3 is 16 amino acids. The CDR3 DNA reads as TGTGCTAGTGGTTTGGTAATTGCGGGCCACACAGATACGCAGTATTTT. Residues: CASGLVIAGHTDTQYF. Using reference TRBV12-5 and TRBJ2-3 for the parts outside the CDR3, the full variable domain is DARVTQTPRHKVTEMGQEVTMRCQPILGHNTVFWYRQTMMQGLELLAYFRNRAPLDDSGMPKDRFSAEMPDATLATLKIQPSEPRDSAVYFCASGLVIAGHTDTQYFGPGTRLTVL.

This clonotype was found many times. V gene TRBV29-1 combines with J gene TRBJ1-1; D call uncertain. The germline V gene has CDR1 SQVTM and CDR2 ANQGSEA. V was clipped by 6 bases and J by 6 bases, with 14 bases between them. The CDR3 covers 12 residues. The CDR3 bases are TGCAGCGTAGACTCCAATAGGGCTGAAGCTTTCTTT. Translated: CSVDSNRAEAFF. Filled out from reference TRBV29-1 and TRBJ1-1, the complete variable domain reads SAVISQKPSRDICQRGTSLTIQCQVDSQVTMMFWYRQQPGQSLTLIATANQGSEATYESGFVIDKFPISRPNLTFSTLTVSNMSPEDSSIYLCSVDSNRAEAFFGQGTRLTVV.

The chain couples TRBV27 to TRBJ2-7; 12 nucleotides align to TRBD1. J was trimmed by 0 bases and V by 5 bases; bases with no gene match: 11. Germline loops: CDR1 MNHEY, CDR2 SMNVEV (reference sequence). This CDR3 is built from 18 residues. CDR3 nucleotide sequence: TGTGCCAGCAGTAGGGGACAGGGGGCATTAACTAGCTCCTACGAGCAGTACTTC. Protein product: CASSRGQGALTSSYEQYF.

The chain is built from TRBV6-1 and TRBJ2-2; D remains unclear. The germline CDR1 and CDR2 sequences are MNHNS and SASEGT. V was clipped by 6 bases and J by 7 bases, with 12 bases between them. This CDR3 is built from 13 residues. This CDR3 reads CASSRRVFGELFF. The CDR3 nucleotides read TGTGCCAGCAGCAGAAGGGTATTCGGGGAGCTGTTTTTT.

This clonotype appeared a few times. This rearrangement joins TRBV20-1 to TRBJ2-5, with 11 bases aligning to TRBD2. Germline V gene lookup returns CDR1 DFQATT and CDR2 SNEGSKA (reference sequence). J lost 5 bases, V lost 0 bases, and 8 bases had no gene match. This CDR3 is built from 16 residues. CDR3 sequence (DNA): TGCAGTGCTAGAGAACGAGGGACTAGCGGCCGGGAGACCCAGTACTTC. This gives the protein CSARERGTSGRETQYF.

The chain combines TRBV6-5 with TRBJ2-7, with a possible D match to TRBD1 (5 bases). CDR1 and CDR2 from the germline V gene are MNHEY and SVGAGI. CDR3 length: 15 residues. Trimming stripped 4 bases from V and 2 bases from J, with 15 bases between. This chain's CDR3 is CASSFSGRAAYEQYF. As DNA, the CDR3 is TGTGCCAGCAGTTTTTCAGGCAGGGCCGCCTACGAGCAGTACTTC.

This clonotype has ten or more counts. This chain joins TRBV20-1 and TRBJ1-5, with 8 bases that match TRBD1. The CDR3 sequence is 15 residues long. V trimming: 0 bases; J trimming: 5 bases; junction bases outside the gene matches: 6. The germline gives CDR1 DFQATT, CDR2 SNEGSKA (reference sequence). The CDR3 DNA reads TGCAGTGCTAGAGAAGCCGGGACAGGCTATCAGCCCCAGCATTTT. Protein product: CSAREAGTGYQPQHF.

This clonotype was detected a few times. The V and J genes are TRBV11-2 and TRBJ2-5, with 8 positions matching TRBD2. The CDR3 length is 19 residues. Germline V lookup: CDR1 SGHAT, CDR2 FQNNGV. V lost 5 bases to trimming and J lost 9 bases; unmatched junction nucleotides: 26. The CDR3 is CASSNNGGTRGAQPGAQYF. The CDR3 DNA reads as TGTGCCAGCAGCAACAACGGAGGGACGCGGGGGGCCCAGCCGGGGGCCCAGTACTTC.

The sample holds many counts of this clonotype. A read error may produce the germline difference seen at one junction end. This chain's CDR3 is CSASLKNEQSF. CDR3 nucleotide sequence: TGCAGTGCCTCACTCAAAAATGAGCAGTCCTTC. The chain is built from TRBV20-1 and TRBJ2-1; unclear D gene. The CDR3 is made up of 11 amino acids. CDR1 is DFQATT and CDR2 is SNEGSKA in the germline V gene (reference sequence).

In this sample, this clonotype turned up many times. The rearrangement uses TRBV20-1 and TRBJ2-1, with 10 positions matching TRBD2. This CDR3 is built from 14 residues. The V gene's germline CDR1 is DFQATT and CDR2 SNEGSKA (reference sequence). J lost 8 bases, V lost 3 bases, and 7 bases had no gene match. The CDR3: CSARWGTSVDEQFF. As DNA, the CDR3 is TGCAGTGCTAGGTGGGGGACTAGCGTTGATGAGCAGTTCTTC.

This clonotype was picked up many times. The V gene is TRBV4-1, the J gene TRBJ1-2; no clear D gene. The CDR3 has 13 residues. V was clipped by 4 bases and J by 7 bases, with 13 bases between them. The germline gives CDR1 MGHRA, CDR2 YSYEKL. For the CDR3, the DNA is TGCGCCAGCAGCCCCGTTCTTGCTGCTGGCTACACCTTC. This translates into CASSPVLAAGYTF.